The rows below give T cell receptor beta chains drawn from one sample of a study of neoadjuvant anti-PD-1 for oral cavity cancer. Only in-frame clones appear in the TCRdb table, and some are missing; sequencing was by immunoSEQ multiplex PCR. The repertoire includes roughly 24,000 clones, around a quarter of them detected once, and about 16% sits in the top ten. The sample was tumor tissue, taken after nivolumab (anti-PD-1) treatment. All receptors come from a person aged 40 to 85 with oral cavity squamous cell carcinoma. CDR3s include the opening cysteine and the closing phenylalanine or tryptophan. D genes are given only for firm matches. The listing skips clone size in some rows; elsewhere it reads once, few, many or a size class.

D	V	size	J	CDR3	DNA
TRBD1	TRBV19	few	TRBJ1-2	CASSRGTGESSGYGYTF	TGTGCCAGTAGTCGCGGGACAGGGGAATCTTCCGGCTATGGCTACACCTTC
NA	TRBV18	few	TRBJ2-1	CASSPPGGRIEQFF	TGTGCCAGCTCACCACCGGGGGGGCGGATTGAGCAGTTCTTC
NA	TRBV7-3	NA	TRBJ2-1	CASSFSGRPGDEQFF	TGTGCCAGCAGCTTCTCGGGACGGCCAGGCGATGAGCAGTTCTTC
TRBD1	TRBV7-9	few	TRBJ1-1	CASSTTGGNTEAFF	TGTGCCAGCAGCACGACAGGGGGGAACACTGAAGCTTTCTTT
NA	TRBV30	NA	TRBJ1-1	CAWSVLGGGTEAFF	TGTGCCTGGAGTGTACTGGGTGGGGGCACTGAAGCTTTCTTT
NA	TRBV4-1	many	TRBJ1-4	CASSQKGIPTEKLFF	TGCGCCAGCAGCCAAAAGGGGATTCCTACAGAAAAACTGTTTTTT
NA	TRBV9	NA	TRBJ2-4	CASSVGRLTDIQYF	TGTGCCAGCAGCGTAGGCCGACTCACAGACATTCAGTACTTC
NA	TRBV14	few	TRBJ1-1	CASSQERGRMDTEAFF	TGTGCCAGCAGCCAAGAGAGAGGGCGGATGGACACTGAAGCTTTCTTT
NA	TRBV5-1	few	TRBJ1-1	CASSLDEGLNTEAFF	TGCGCCAGCAGCTTGGATGAGGGTTTGAACACTGAAGCTTTCTTT
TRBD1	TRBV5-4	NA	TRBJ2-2	CASSFPGQGASGELFF	TGTGCCAGCAGCTTTCCGGGGCAGGGGGCCTCCGGGGAGCTGTTTTTT
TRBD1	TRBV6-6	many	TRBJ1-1	CASIYRGDRGQEAFF	TGTGCCAGCATCTACAGGGGGGACAGGGGGCAAGAAGCTTTCTTT
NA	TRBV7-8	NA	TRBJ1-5	CASSPDTSNQPQHF	TGTGCCAGCAGCCCAGATACTTCCAATCAGCCCCAGCATTTT
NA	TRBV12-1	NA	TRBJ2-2	CANLPGPANTGELFF	TGTGCCAACCTCCCGGGACCCGCAAACACCGGGGAGCTGTTTTTT
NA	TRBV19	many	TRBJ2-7	CASRGGRYEQYF	TGTGCCAGTAGAGGAGGTCGCTACGAGCAGTACTTC
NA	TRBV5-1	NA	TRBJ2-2	CASSLGSYTGELFF	TGCGCCAGCAGCTTGGGTTCTTACACCGGGGAGCTGTTTTTT
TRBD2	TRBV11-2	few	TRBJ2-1	CASRASGSRYNEQFF	TGTGCCAGCAGGGCTAGCGGGAGTCGTTACAATGAGCAGTTCTTC
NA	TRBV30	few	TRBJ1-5	CAWSPGNQPQHF	TGTGCCTGGAGTCCCGGTAATCAGCCCCAGCATTTT
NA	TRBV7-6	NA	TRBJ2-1	CASSPPRGPNEQFF	TGTGCCAGCAGCCCCCCACGGGGCCCTAATGAGCAGTTCTTC
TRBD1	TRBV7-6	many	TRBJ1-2	CASRPGQGAGGYTF	TGTGCCAGCAGGCCGGGACAGGGGGCCGGGGGCTACACCTTC
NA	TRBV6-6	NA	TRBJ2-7	CASKLTSTETYEQYF	TGTGCCAGCAAACTTACCTCGACAGAGACCTACGAGCAGTACTTC
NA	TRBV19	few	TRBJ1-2	CASSSLVSTGYGYTF	TGTGCCAGTAGCTCCCTGGTCTCAACGGGCTATGGCTACACCTTC
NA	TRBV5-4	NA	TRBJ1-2	CASSPRGGSYGYTF	TGTGCCAGCTCACCCCGCGGGGGCAGCTATGGCTACACCTTC
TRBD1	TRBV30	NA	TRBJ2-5	CAWIKRGHQETQYF	TGTGCCTGGATCAAGAGGGGGCACCAAGAGACCCAGTACTTC
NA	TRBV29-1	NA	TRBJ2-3	CSVGTGADTQYF	TGCAGCGTTGGAACGGGAGCAGATACGCAGTATTTT
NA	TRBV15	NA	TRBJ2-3	CATSTHTGGPGTDTQYF	TGTGCCACCAGCACACATACCGGGGGACCTGGCACAGATACGCAGTATTTT
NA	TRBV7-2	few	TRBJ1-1	CASSRGVNTEAFF	TGTGCCAGCAGCCGAGGGGTGAACACTGAAGCTTTCTTT
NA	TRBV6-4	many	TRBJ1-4	CASSGPRASNEKLFF	TGTGCCAGCAGTGGCCCCAGGGCCTCTAATGAAAAACTGTTTTTT
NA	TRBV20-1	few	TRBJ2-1	CSAKDSYEQFF	TGCAGTGCTAAAGACAGTTATGAGCAGTTCTTC
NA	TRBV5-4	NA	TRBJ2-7	CASSWGASSYEQYF	TGTGCCAGCAGCTGGGGGGCAAGCTCCTACGAGCAGTACTTC
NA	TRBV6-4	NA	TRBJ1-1	CASSALQGTEAFF	TGTGCCAGCAGTGCATTACAGGGCACTGAAGCTTTCTTT
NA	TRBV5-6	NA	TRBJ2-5	CASSRSGAQETQYF	TGTGCCAGCAGCCGATCCGGGGCCCAAGAGACCCAGTACTTC
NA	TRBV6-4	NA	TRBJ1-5	CASRRLQPQHF	TGTGCCAGCAGGAGGTTACAGCCCCAGCATTTT
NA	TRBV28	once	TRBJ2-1	CASSLFKLQTYEQFF	TGTGCCAGCAGTTTATTTAAACTACAAACGTATGAGCAGTTCTTC
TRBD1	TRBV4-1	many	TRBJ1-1	CASSHIPGQGVRAEAFF	TGCGCCAGCAGCCACATACCGGGACAGGGGGTAAGGGCTGAAGCTTTCTTT
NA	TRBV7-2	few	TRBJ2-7	CASSSSGGNSYEQYF	TGTGCCAGCAGCTCATCTGGCGGGAACTCCTACGAGCAGTACTTC
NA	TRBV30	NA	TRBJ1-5	CAWRGREVSNQPQHF	TGTGCCTGGAGAGGCAGAGAGGTGAGCAATCAGCCCCAGCATTTT
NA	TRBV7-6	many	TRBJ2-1	CASSLFDGSYNEQFF	TGTGCCAGCAGCTTATTTGACGGTTCCTACAATGAGCAGTTCTTC
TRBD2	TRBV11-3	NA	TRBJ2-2	CASSLGEGAGELFF	TGTGCCAGCAGCTTAGGGGAGGGCGCCGGGGAGCTGTTTTTT
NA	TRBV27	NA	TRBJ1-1	CASSLTVSPTEAFF	TGTGCCAGCAGTTTAACGGTATCACCGACTGAAGCTTTCTTT
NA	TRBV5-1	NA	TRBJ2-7	CASSLAGGGTYEQYF	TGCGCCAGCAGCTTAGCGGGCGGGGGCACCTACGAGCAGTACTTC
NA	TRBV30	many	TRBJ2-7	CAWRRTTHYEQYF	TGTGCCTGGAGACGGACGACTCACTACGAGCAGTACTTC
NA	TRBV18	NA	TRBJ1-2	CASSNPQEGYTF	TGTGCCAGCTCTAACCCTCAGGAAGGCTACACCTTC
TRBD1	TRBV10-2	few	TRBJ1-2	CASMERDRGRNYGYTF	TGCGCCAGCATGGAGAGGGACAGGGGGCGGAACTATGGCTACACCTTC
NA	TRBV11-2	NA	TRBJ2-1	CASSQEDSYNEQFF	TGTGCCAGCAGCCAAGAGGACAGCTACAATGAGCAGTTCTTC
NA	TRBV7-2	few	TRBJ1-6	CASSLVVFRGYNSPLHF	TGTGCCAGCAGCTTAGTGGTGTTCCGGGGGTATAATTCACCCCTCCACTTT
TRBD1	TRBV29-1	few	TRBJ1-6	CSVTDRGGNSPLHF	TGCAGCGTAACGGACAGGGGAGGTAATTCACCCCTCCACTTT
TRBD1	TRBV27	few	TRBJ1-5	CASSRGDSYQPQHF	TGTGCCAGCAGCCGTGGGGACAGTTATCAGCCCCAGCATTTT
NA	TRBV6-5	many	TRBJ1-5	CASSGRNQPQHF	TGTGCCAGCAGTGGACGCAATCAGCCCCAGCATTTT
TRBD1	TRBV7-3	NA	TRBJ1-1	CASSAGQAGAEAFF	TGTGCCAGCAGCGCGGGACAGGCGGGGGCTGAAGCTTTCTTT
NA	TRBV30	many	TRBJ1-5	CAWSAHSNQPQHF	TGTGCCTGGAGTGCACACAGCAATCAGCCCCAGCATTTT
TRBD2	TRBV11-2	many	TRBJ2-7	CASSRTSGSTEQYF	TGTGCCAGCAGCAGGACTAGCGGGAGTACCGAGCAGTACTTC
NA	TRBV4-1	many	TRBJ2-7	CASSPAGLVYEQYF	TGCGCCAGCAGCCCGGCAGGGCTCGTCTACGAGCAGTACTTC